These 2 T cell receptor beta chains originate from one sample sequenced in a study of graft-versus-host responses after intestinal transplantation (dated by TCRdb to the early 2020s). Libraries were made using the immunoSEQ multiplex PCR assay. TCRdb stores this immuneACCESS table with in-frame sequences only. Part of the clones is absent; in the studies checked, under half of the shortfall reflects unresolved V genes, and no reason is known for the rest. The sample table lists approximately 14,000 clones, 65% to 70% of them with a count of one. Approximately 8.1% of the sample is in the top ten clones. Dithiothreitol, EDTA incubations and collagenase D digestion were used to isolate intraepithelial and lamina propria lymphocytes from graft specimens. This sample comprised ileum tissue, obtained almost 700 days after intestinal transplantation. Receptors originate from a human patient who received an intestinal transplant, so some T cells may come from the graft donor.

V gene TRBV18 combines with J gene TRBJ2-2; 8 positions match TRBD1. Germline lookup yields CDR1 KGHSH and CDR2 LQKENI. The length of the CDR3 is 17 residues. Trimming cost V 0 bases and J 6 bases; bases outside gene matches: 9. The CDR3 here is CASSPPGRTGLSGELFF. CDR3 DNA sequence: TGTGCCAGCTCACCACCGGGGCGGACAGGGTTATCCGGGGAGCTGTTTTTT. Looking up the rest from reference TRBV18 and TRBJ2-2 gives the full variable domain: NAGVMQNPRHLVRRRGQEARLRCSPMKGHSHVYWYRQLPEEGLKFMVYLQKENIIDESGMPKERFSAEFPKEGPSILRIQQVVRGDSAAYFCASSPPGRTGLSGELFFGEGSRLTVL.

This clone has just a few counts. The CDR3 is CASAGDGLISGNTIYF. The CDR3 DNA follows: TGTGCTAGTGCCGGAGATGGACTGATTTCTGGAAACACCATATATTTT. The V call is TRBV12-5, the J call TRBJ1-3, with D uncertain. The V gene's germline CDR1 is LGHNT and CDR2 FRNRAP. V lost 7 bases and J 1 base, leaving 17 bases between the germline ends. This CDR3 region has 16 residues.